This T cell receptor (beta chain) was sequenced during a study of OX40 agonist ivuxolimab in advanced cancers. Study summary: Patients were dosed with the agonistic anti-OX40 (CD134) antibody ivuxolimab. At approximately 83% male, the cohort had a mean age of 60 years, ranging from 23 to 79.

TCRdb keeps only in-frame clones here, not all; method: immunoSEQ multiplex PCR. Of tens of thousands of clones listed, about 88% are singletons. The CDR3 spans 13 residues. CDR1 is MNHEY, CDR2 SMNVEV, per germline (reference sequence). Trimming took 3 bases from V and 5 from J, leaving 8 bases between them. A word on this clone: What it recognizes is unknown.

On cycle 4 day 1 and cycle 7 day 1, as well as at baseline, blood was sampled. Findings of the study overall: Patients who responded partially at 0.1-3.0 mg/kg showed clonal expansion ranking among the lowest.

Sample: CD4+ or CD8+ T cells sorted from blood, taken in a trial of the OX40 agonist ivuxolimab. The sequence derives from an adult with an advanced solid tumor such as melanoma, head and neck, liver or kidney cancer. The genes are TRBV27 and TRBJ1-5, with D unclear. CDR3 residues: CASSFAGDQPQHF. In DNA form, the CDR3 reads TGTGCCAGCAGTTTTGCCGGAGATCAGCCCCAGCATTTT.